This TCR beta chain was recovered during a study of cytomegalovirus exposure and HLA in healthy donors. Germline CDR1 is SGHDN and CDR2 is FVKESK. The CDR3 is 14 amino acids. Unmatched junction bases numbered 6, after V lost 2 bases and J lost 5 bases. Researchers ran the PCR with 60 Vbeta and 13 Jbeta primers. Measured with immunoSEQ multiplex PCR; TCRdb has only the in-frame clones, and not every one. The repertoire holds 75,000 to 95,000 clones, with roughly 86% as singletons. The clonotype was recovered from a young woman in good health and CMV-seropositive. The chain links TRBV14 to TRBJ2-7; 7 nucleotides agree with TRBD2. The source material was PBMCs. CDR3 loop: CASSQQAGFDEQYF. The CDR3 DNA sequence: TGTGCCAGCAGCCAACAAGCGGGATTCGACGAGCAGTACTTC.